One sample yielded the 31 T cell receptor beta chains listed below, sequenced in a study of blood T cells in healthy people across ages. PCR was performed a second time for roughly 7 to 12 cycles using a sample-barcoded 5' primer and a J-beta primer mix. MiXCR was run by TCRdb on the 5' RACE reads, yielding one entry per CDR3 protein. In the table there are roughly 860,000 distinct CDR3 sequences, approximately 65% of which are singletons. The sequenced material came from blood. The receptors come from a man aged 25-45 years in good health.

Here the CDR3 DNA reads TGTGCCAGCAGCTCAGGGGGGAGTAGGACTGAAGCTTTCTTT. This gives the protein CASSSGGSRTEAFF. The chain has TRBV12-3 or TRBV12-4 and TRBJ1-1; 7 bases line up with TRBD1. With 6 bases clipped from V and 5 bases from J, the junction kept 9 bases outside the gene matches. This CDR3 has 14 residues.

This chain joins TRBV21-1 and TRBJ1-2. TRBV21-1 is a documented pseudogene. The CDR3 has 14 amino acids. CDR3 loop: CASSKAQGSSGYTF. In DNA, the CDR3 is TGTGCCAGCAGCAAGGCCCAAGGGAGTTCTGGCTACACCTTC.

This rearrangement joins TRBV4-2 to TRBJ2-1; maybe TRBD1 (6 bases). The CDR3 spans 15 residues. V lost 4 bases, J lost 8 bases, and 18 bases lay in between. Looked up from germline, CDR1 is LGHNA and CDR2 is YNFKEQ. The CDR3 spells CASSRDRDTGDEQFF. The CDR3 coding sequence is TGTGCCAGCAGCCGAGATAGGGACACAGGCGATGAGCAGTTCTTC.

V usage is TRBV28 and J usage is TRBJ2-1, with 8 positions matching TRBD1. The ends lost 7 bases at V and 4 bases at J; junction bases unmatched: 3. The CDR3 runs to 13 residues. Germline V gene lookup returns CDR1 MDHEN and CDR2 SYDVKM. The CDR3, as DNA: TGTGCCAGCACGGGACAGGTATACAATGAGCAGTTCTTC. This sequence encodes CASTGQVYNEQFF.

This clonotype was seen repeatedly, ten times or more. The chain recombines TRBV30 with TRBJ2-2; maybe TRBD2 (7 bases). V was pared by 4 bases and J by 3 bases, with 15 bases between. Germline V CDR1 and CDR2: GTSNPN, SVGIG (reference sequence). This CDR3 has 15 residues. This CDR3 reads CAWTRRGRDTGELFF. The CDR3 nucleotides read TGTGCCTGGACCCGGCGGGGGCGGGACACCGGGGAGCTGTTTTTT.

This clonotype has a handful of counts. V is TRBV12-3 or TRBV12-4 and J is TRBJ2-1; D gene uncertain. V lost 2 bases and J lost 6, with 5 bases in between. The CDR3 runs to 12 residues. This chain's CDR3 is CASSLPTNEQFF. The DNA of the CDR3 is TGTGCCAGCAGTTTACCGACCAATGAGCAGTTCTTC.

This clonotype was seen repeatedly, ten times or more. This chain connects TRBV11-2 to TRBJ2-2, with 8 bases fitting TRBD1. CDR3 length: 16 residues. Trimming took 5 bases from V and 8 from J; bases not matched to a gene: 13. CDR1 and CDR2 (germline): SGHAT, FQNNGV. CDR3 in DNA: TGTGCCAGCAGCCAGAACCCTCAGGGGGCAGGGGGGGAGCTGTTTTTT. It is translated as CASSQNPQGAGGELFF.

The chain employs TRBV5-1 and TRBJ2-3; unclear D gene. V lost 0 bases and J 0 bases, leaving 11 bases between the germline ends. In germline, CDR1 is SGHRS, CDR2 YFSETQ. CDR3 length: 16 residues. The CDR3 is CASSLGVGPSTDTQYF. CDR3 bases: TGCGCCAGCAGCTTGGGCGTCGGCCCTAGCACAGATACGCAGTATTTT.

The rearrangement uses TRBV20-1 and TRBJ2-1; TRBD1 matches 7 bases. The CDR3 has 14 amino acids. The junction had 11 bases not matched to a gene; V was cut back by 5 bases and J by 7 bases. Germline CDR1 is DFQATT and CDR2 is SNEGSKA (reference sequence). Here the CDR3 reads CSAPPGQRLNEQFF. In DNA form, the CDR3 reads TGCAGTGCTCCACCGGGACAGCGGCTGAATGAGCAGTTCTTC.

The CDR3 spells CASPSQGEETQYF. In nucleotides, the CDR3 is TGTGCCAGCCCGTCACAGGGGGAAGAGACCCAGTACTTC. The chain links TRBV18 to TRBJ2-5, with TRBD1 matching over 8 bases. V shed 8 bases and J 3 bases; nucleotides not matched to a gene: 5. CDR1 KGHSH and CDR2 LQKENI come from the germline V gene. The CDR3 extends over 13 amino acids. Combining the CDR3 with reference TRBV18 and TRBJ2-5 gives the whole variable domain NAGVMQNPRHLVRRRGQEARLRCSPMKGHSHVYWYRQLPEEGLKFMVYLQKENIIDESGMPKERFSAEFPKEGPSILRIQQVVRGDSAAYFCASPSQGEETQYFGPGTRLLVL.

The V and J genes are TRBV4-3 and TRBJ2-1, with D unclear. CDR1 LGHNA and CDR2 YSLEER come from the germline V gene. The CDR3 consists of 16 residues. V dropped 0 bases and J dropped 7 bases, with 16 bases sitting between them. CDR3 amino acids: CASSQDPGIRNNEQFF. The CDR3 DNA reads TGCGCCAGCAGCCAAGATCCCGGAATTCGGAATAATGAGCAGTTCTTC.

This clonotype turned up a few times. The junction shows a germline mismatch at one end, possibly a read error. This rearrangement joins TRBV7-2 to TRBJ2-3; D ambiguous. This CDR3 has 14 amino acids. Germline-derived CDR1 and CDR2 are SGHTA and FQGNSA. The CDR3 sequence is CASTLGYRTDTQYF. DNA of the CDR3: TGTGCCAGCACCTTAGGGTATCGCACAGATACGCAGTATTTT.

The chain couples TRBV28 to TRBJ1-6, with 7 bases identical to TRBD1. Trimming took 4 bases from V and 7 from J; bases not matched to a gene: 10. Germline CDR1 MDHEN, CDR2 SYDVKM. This CDR3 region has 16 residues. The CDR3 nucleotides read TGTGCCAGCAGTTCCCCAACCGGGACAGTCAATTCACCCCTCCACTTT. Translation gives CASSSPTGTVNSPLHF.

This clonotype appeared a single time. CDR3 DNA: TGTGCCAGCACCCCTACTAGTACGTATACGCAGTATTTT. Amino acids: CASTPTSTYTQYF. The rearrangement links TRBV27 to TRBJ2-3; TRBD2 might be the D (5 bases). Germline V gene sequence: CDR1 MNHEY, CDR2 SMNVEV (reference sequence). CDR3 length: 13 amino acids. Trimming removed 7 bases at V and 7 bases at J, with 15 bases between.

The V call is TRBV5-4, the J call TRBJ1-4; tentatively, D is TRBD1 (6 bases). Trimming shortened V by 0 bases and J by 6 bases, and 12 bases separated the two germline ends. CDR3 size: 15 residues. Germline CDR1 SGHNT, CDR2 YYREEE (reference sequence). CDR3 coding DNA: TGTGCCAGCAGCTTGGACGGACAGAGGGATGAAAAACTGTTTTTT. Protein sequence: CASSLDGQRDEKLFF.

This clonotype was seen a handful of times. The rearrangement uses TRBV27 and TRBJ1-2; D uncertain. The germline V and J ends were trimmed by 5 bases and 3 bases, with 10 bases remaining between them. Per germline, CDR1 MNHEY and CDR2 SMNVEV (reference sequence). The CDR3 totals 13 residues. As DNA, the CDR3 is TGTGCCAGCAGTCAAACGTGGGACTATGGCTACACCTTC. Protein product: CASSQTWDYGYTF.

Concerning this clonotype itself: One end of the junction varies from germline; a read error may be responsible. The J gene is TRBJ2-5, the V gene TRBV20-1, with 11 bases that match TRBD2. CDR3 length equals 16 residues. Germline CDR1 reads DFQATT; CDR2 reads SNEGSKA (reference sequence). The CDR3 nucleotides are TGCAGTGTTAGAGCTCCGGGAGTAGCGGGAGGGGAGACCCAGTACTTC. Translation gives CSVRAPGVAGGETQYF.

The J gene is TRBJ2-4, the V gene TRBV3-1; 9 bases match TRBD2. The J call may not be correct, given that the DNA end is closer to TRBJ2-5. This CDR3 spans 17 amino acids. The germline gives CDR1 LGHDT, CDR2 YNNKEL (reference sequence). As DNA, the CDR3 is TGTGCCAGCAGCCAAGAATTAGGCGGGGGGGGTATAGAGACCCAGTACTTC. Encoded protein: CASSQELGGGGIETQYF.

This clonotype has more than one count but fewer than ten. This chain links TRBV20-1 with TRBJ1-5; TRBD1 might be the D (6 bases). V lost 3 bases, J lost 2 bases, and 14 bases lay in between. The germline gives CDR1 DFQATT, CDR2 SNEGSKA (reference sequence). The CDR3 covers 15 residues. The CDR3 nucleotides read TGCAGTGCTAGTTGGGGGGCGCGGGGCAATCAGCCCCAGCATTTT. It yields the protein CSASWGARGNQPQHF.

This clonotype was observed once. The chain combines TRBV9 with TRBJ2-3, with 9 bases lining up with TRBD2. The CDR3 spans 15 residues. Germline V gene data show CDR1 as SGDLS and CDR2 as YYNGEE. J lost 2 bases, V lost 3 bases, and 4 bases had no gene match. CDR3 in amino acids: CASSGGGGDTDTQYF. As DNA, the CDR3 is TGTGCCAGCAGCGGAGGCGGGGGGGACACAGATACGCAGTATTTT.

This chain uses TRBV7-9 with TRBJ2-5; D perhaps matches TRBD2 (6 bases). Trimming shortened V by 3 bases and J by 3 bases, and 11 bases separated the two germline ends. This CDR3 contains 14 residues. The germline V gene encodes CDR1 SEHNR and CDR2 FQNEAQ (reference sequence). CDR3 coding DNA: TGTGCCAGCAGCTTGGGACGGACTAAAGAGACCCAGTACTTC. Translation: CASSLGRTKETQYF.

This clonotype was found once. The J gene is TRBJ2-3, the V gene TRBV15, with 7 bases fitting TRBD1. CDR1 and CDR2 (germline): LNHNV, YYDKDF (reference sequence). V was clipped by 1 base and J by 3 bases; unmatched bases: 1. CDR3 length: 14 amino acids. CDR3: CATSRVDRTDTQYF. CDR3 bases: TGTGCCACCAGCAGAGTGGACAGGACAGATACGCAGTATTTT.

The CDR3 DNA follows: TGTGGGTTATCCCAGCGGGGGGGCTACGAGCAGTACTTC. Its translation is CGLSQRGGYEQYF. This chain joins TRBV28 and TRBJ2-7; 10 nucleotides match TRBD2. CDR1 is MDHEN and CDR2 is SYDVKM in the germline V gene. The CDR3 runs to 13 residues.

The chain joins TRBV7-9 to TRBJ2-7; 8 nucleotides agree with TRBD2. The DNA end favors TRBJ2-5, so the J call may be wrong. CDR3 size: 15 residues. The germline CDR1 and CDR2 sequences are SEHNR and FQNEAQ (reference sequence). CDR3: CASGRGDQPSRTQYF. The CDR3 DNA follows: TGTGCCAGCGGGCGGGGGGATCAGCCAAGCAGGACCCAGTACTTC.

J is TRBJ1-2 and V is TRBV7-2; D is perhaps TRBD1 (6 bases). Germline V CDR1 and CDR2: SGHTA, FQGNSA. CDR3 size: 15 residues. V was clipped by 0 bases and J by 6 bases, with 14 bases between them. CDR3 sequence: CASSLALRGAHGYTF. The DNA of the CDR3 is TGTGCCAGCAGCTTAGCGCTTCGGGGGGCACATGGCTACACCTTC.

This clonotype has a handful of counts. The chain links TRBV7-2 to TRBJ2-1, with D possibly matching TRBD2 (7 bases). The ends were cut back, 4 bases at V and 8 bases at J, with 24 bases in the middle. Germline assignment: CDR1 SGHTA and CDR2 FQGNSA. This CDR3 contains 17 residues. DNA of the CDR3: TGTGCCAGCAGCTCTAGGGAAGGGGGGGGCCGATTCCATGAGCAGTTCTTC. Translated: CASSSREGGGRFHEQFF.

This chain links TRBV3-1 with TRBJ1-4, with 7 bases aligning to TRBD1. The CDR3 totals 15 residues. From germline, CDR1 is LGHDT and CDR2 YNNKEL (reference sequence). Losses at the gene ends were 1 base for V and 10 bases for J; bases not matched to a gene: 9. The CDR3 DNA reads as TGTGCCAGCAGCCAAGTAACAGGGGTGCTAGGAAAACTGTTTTTT. This sequence encodes CASSQVTGVLGKLFF.

This chain joins TRBV25-1 and TRBJ2-3; 8 bases match TRBD1. The V segment lost 8 bases and the J segment 4 bases; nucleotides outside the gene matches: 5. In germline, CDR1 is MGHDK, CDR2 SYGVNS. The CDR3 is 13 amino acids. The CDR3 loop is CASLDRAADTQYF. The CDR3 bases are TGTGCCAGCCTGGACAGGGCGGCAGATACGCAGTATTTT.

The gene calls are TRBV7-9 and TRBJ2-7; D may match TRBD1 or TRBD2 (5 bases each). Per the germline V gene, CDR1 is SEHNR and CDR2 is FQNEAQ (reference sequence). The CDR3 consists of 16 residues. Trimming shortened V by 5 bases and J by 3 bases, and 20 bases separated the two germline ends. CDR3 in DNA: TGTGCCAGCAGCCCGACCTACCGGGACGGAGGCTACGAGCAGTACTTC. Its protein product is CASSPTYRDGGYEQYF.

V is TRBV25-1 and J is TRBJ2-5; TRBD1 matches at 9 bases. The DNA end is more similar to TRBJ2-7, so the J call may be wrong. CDR1 is MGHDK and CDR2 is SYGVNS in the germline V gene. This CDR3 has 15 amino acids. The CDR3 DNA sequence: TGTGCCAGCAGTGCCGACACAGGGGGCAGATACGAGCAGTACTTC. Translated: CASSADTGGRYEQYF.

This clonotype was detected once. Relative to the germline gene, one junction end is altered; a read error may explain this. This chain connects TRBV4-2 to TRBJ2-7; D tentatively reads TRBD1 or TRBD2 (5 bases each). CDR1 and CDR2 (germline): LGHNA, YNFKEQ. The CDR3 contains 13 residues. The CDR3 DNA reads as TGTGCCAGCAGCCAAGATTGGGGGAACGAGCGGTACTTC. Its protein is CASSQDWGNERYF.